What follows are 2 T cell receptor beta chains derived from one specimen sequenced in a study of shared clonotypes between healthy human individuals. Libraries were prepared by immunoSEQ multiplex PCR; TCRdb keeps only in-frame clonotypes and omits some of them. The data show some 1 million clones, with around 76% seen just once and 1.4% held by the top ten. Sequencing used memory CD4+ T cells sorted from blood. The subset is: CD45RA-negative fraction. The receptors here all came from a man aged 18 to 29 in good health.

About this clone itself: This specimen includes other DNA sequences encoding the same CDR3. V is TRBV6-5 and J is TRBJ1-1; D unclear. Germline CDR1 and CDR2: MNHEY and SVGAGI. The V and J ends lost 0 bases and 1 base respectively, with 9 bases between them. This CDR3 contains 15 residues. The CDR3 nucleotides are TGTGCCAGCAGTTACTCGAGGCGGCGGAACACTGAAGCTTTCTTT. Amino acid sequence: CASSYSRRRNTEAFF.

This chain links TRBV10-2 with TRBJ1-5, with 7 bases lining up with TRBD1. CDR1 and CDR2 from the germline V gene are WSHSY and SAAADI. There are 14 residues in the CDR3. With V trimmed by 5 bases and J by 12 bases, 13 bases remained unmatched. The CDR3 region is CASSPSGTRDSQHF. The CDR3 nucleotides read TGCGCCAGCAGTCCCTCAGGAACCCGGGACAGCCAGCATTTT.